Listed below are T cell receptor beta chains from one sample, sequenced in a study of CD8+ T cells in alopecia areata. Libraries were prepared by immunoSEQ multiplex PCR; TCRdb keeps only in-frame clonotypes and omits some of them. The sample has roughly 150,000 clones, around 50% seen once. The material sequenced was CD4+ T cells sorted from blood, taken at week 0. The receptors stem from a human donor with alopecia areata. The CDR3 runs from the conserved cysteine through the conserved F or W. The D gene is left open where the match is weak. For some rows the clone size is stated as once, few or many, or as a class when expanded; others skip it.

V	J	D	size	DNA	CDR3
TRBV4-3	TRBJ1-5	-	-	TGCGCCAGCAGCCAAGAAGTGATGTATAGCAATCAGCCCCAGCATTTT	CASSQEVMYSNQPQHF
TRBV7-2	TRBJ1-2	-	-	TGTGCCACCGCCTTTCGGCAGTCTAACTATGGCTACACCTTC	CATAFRQSNYGYTF
TRBV30	TRBJ1-4	-	-	TGTGCTTCTTCGGCCAGGGGTGGGGGAAAACTGTTTTTT	CASSARGGGKLFF
TRBV11-2	TRBJ2-2	-	-	TGTGCCAGCAGCTTAGTCCCCGGGGAGCTGTTTTTT	CASSLVPGELFF
TRBV7-9	TRBJ1-4	-	-	TGTGCCAGCAGCCACTCCAGAGTAGTGAATGAAAAACTGTTTTTT	CASSHSRVVNEKLFF
TRBV19	TRBJ1-2	-	-	TGTGCCAGTAGCCCATCCGCCGTCTATGGCTACACCTTC	CASSPSAVYGYTF
TRBV7-2	TRBJ1-1	-	few	TGTGCCAGCAGTTCCAACATGAACACTGAAGCTTTCTTT	CASSSNMNTEAFF
TRBV5-1	TRBJ2-3	-	-	TGCGCCAGCTCCGATGGGACTAGCACAGATACGCAGTATTTT	CASSDGTSTDTQYF
TRBV7-9	TRBJ1-6	-	-	TGTGCCAGCAGCTTCCACAGGTATAGGGATTCACCCCTCCACTTT	CASSFHRYRDSPLHF
TRBV9	TRBJ2-5	-	-	TGTGCCAGCAGCATCTCCACGGGACTCCTCCAAGAGACCCAGTACTTC	CASSISTGLLQETQYF
TRBV7-9	TRBJ1-2	-	many	TGTGCCAGCTCTATGTCCATTGCTGGGGAATATGGCTACACCTTC	CASSMSIAGEYGYTF
TRBV10-3	TRBJ1-2	-	-	TGTGCCATCCATGACAGCACGCGAGCTAACTATGGCTACACCTTC	CAIHDSTRANYGYTF
TRBV5-1	TRBJ2-5	TRBD2	-	TGCGCCAGCAGCCCGACCGGGACTAGGGAAGAGACCCAGTACTTC	CASSPTGTREETQYF
TRBV27	TRBJ2-5	TRBD1	few	TGTGCCAGCGGACACAGGGGACATGGGGAGACCCAGTACTTC	CASGHRGHGETQYF
TRBV7-2	TRBJ2-3	-	few	TGTGCCAGCAGCTTAAACAGCTACACAGATACGCAGTATTTT	CASSLNSYTDTQYF
TRBV30	TRBJ2-3	-	few	TGTGCCTGGATCACGCCTGGGGATACGCAGTATTTT	CAWITPGDTQYF
TRBV29-1	TRBJ1-2	-	-	TGCAGCGTTCACCGGGACTCGCTCAACTATGGCTACACCTTC	CSVHRDSLNYGYTF